A single sample gave rise to the 28 T cell receptor beta chains below, sequenced in a study of T cell responses to AZD1222 COVID-19 vaccine (dated by TCRdb to the early 2020s). Taken with the paper, the label for time point translates to: baseline before first vaccination. Receptor amplification or capture employed the immunoSEQ multiplex PCR assay. The source is immuneACCESS, and TCRdb retained only in-frame sequences with V and J called. Part of the clones is not carried over; for the studies checked, unresolved V genes explain less than half of this, and the remainder is unexplained. This sample has more than 100,000 clones in its table, and about 90% of those were observed once. The ten most abundant clones make up roughly 5% of the sample. Source: peripheral blood, taken on day 0 of AZD1222 vaccination. These receptors came from an adult in good health.

This clone showed up just a few times. J is TRBJ2-5 and V is TRBV5-1, with 10 bases matching TRBD2. V gave up 2 bases and J gave up 4 bases; unmatched junction bases: 8. CDR1 SGHRS and CDR2 YFSETQ come from the germline V gene. CDR3 length: 16 amino acids. The CDR3 sequence: CASSFGPTSGSETQYF. The CDR3 coding sequence is TGCGCCAGCAGCTTTGGGCCGACTAGCGGGTCAGAGACCCAGTACTTC.

The gene calls are TRBV29-1 and TRBJ1-2, with TRBD1 identical over 8 bases. CDR1 and CDR2 from the germline V gene are SQVTM and ANQGSEA. V shed 4 bases, J shed 4 bases, and the junction held 8 bases outside the gene matches. The CDR3 extends over 14 amino acids. CDR3 sequence reads: CSVVGRGLSYGYTF. The DNA of the CDR3 is TGCAGCGTTGTGGGCAGGGGGCTATCCTATGGCTACACCTTC. Filled out from reference TRBV29-1 and TRBJ1-2, the complete variable domain reads SAVISQKPSRDICQRGTSLTIQCQVDSQVTMMFWYRQQPGQSLTLIATANQGSEATYESGFVIDKFPISRPNLTFSTLTVSNMSPEDSSIYLCSVVGRGLSYGYTFGSGTRLTVV.

The rearrangement links TRBV18 to TRBJ1-5, with D unclear. Per germline, CDR1 KGHSH and CDR2 LQKENI. The CDR3 runs to 14 residues. Trimming shortened V by 2 bases and J by 4 bases, and 9 bases separated the two germline ends. CDR3 DNA: TGTGCCAGCTCACCATCTGCAGGAAATCAGCCCCAGCATTTT. Its translation is CASSPSAGNQPQHF.

This clone turned up a few times. The rearrangement uses TRBV7-3 and TRBJ2-5, with 8 bases lining up with TRBD1. Trimming removed 5 bases from V and 4 bases from J; junction bases left unmatched: 9. This CDR3 spans 15 amino acids. Germline loops: CDR1 SGHTA, CDR2 FQGTGA. CDR3 DNA sequence: TGTGCCAGCAGCGTCGCCGGGACAGGAGGAGAGACCCAGTACTTC. This sequence encodes CASSVAGTGGETQYF.

The chain carries TRBV18 and TRBJ1-1; a possible D gene is TRBD1 (5 bases). The CDR3 is made up of 17 amino acids. V dropped 3 bases and J dropped 0 bases, with 17 bases sitting between them. Germline-derived CDR1 and CDR2 are KGHSH and LQKENI. CDR3 loop: CASSPLGRVGMNTEAFF. In DNA, the CDR3 is TGTGCCAGCTCACCTCTGGGCAGGGTGGGAATGAACACTGAAGCTTTCTTT.

The rearrangement uses TRBV7-6 and TRBJ2-7; 15 bases map to TRBD2. Germline V CDR1 and CDR2: SGHVS, FNYEAQ. The ends lost 5 bases at V and 2 bases at J; junction bases unmatched: 10. The CDR3 consists of 18 residues. The CDR3 DNA reads TGTGCCAGCAGCCGGACTAGCGGGGGGGCGGGCTTTACCTACGAGCAGTACTTC. Protein: CASSRTSGGAGFTYEQYF.

This chain links TRBV6-5 with TRBJ1-2; 7 nucleotides align to TRBD1. CDR1 and CDR2 (germline): MNHEY, SVGAGI. J gave up 0 bases and V 6 bases, and 4 bases lay outside the gene matches. This CDR3 is built from 14 residues. CDR3 region: CASSTGVTNYGYTF. The CDR3 region has the DNA TGTGCCAGCAGCACAGGGGTCACTAACTATGGCTACACCTTC.

This rearrangement joins TRBV27 to TRBJ2-7; TRBD1 is a possible D gene (6 bases). Trimming removed 1 base at V and 6 bases at J, with 16 bases between. The CDR3 has 15 amino acids. Germline lookup yields CDR1 MNHEY and CDR2 SMNVEV (reference sequence). The CDR3 spells CASSLWPGQIGEQYF. As DNA, the CDR3 is TGTGCCAGCAGTTTATGGCCGGGACAAATCGGCGAGCAGTACTTC.

This chain links TRBV30 with TRBJ1-6; no clear D. Trimming stripped 1 base from V and 9 bases from J, with 13 bases between. CDR1 and CDR2 from the germline V gene are GTSNPN and SVGIG (reference sequence). CDR3 size: 14 residues. The CDR3 spells CAWSERGIGSPLHF. The CDR3 DNA reads as TGTGCCTGGAGTGAGCGGGGTATAGGTTCACCCCTCCACTTT. Drawing the rest from reference TRBV30 and TRBJ1-6, the complete variable domain is SQTIHQWPATLVQPVGSPLSLECTVEGTSNPNLYWYRQAAGRGLQLLFYSVGIGQISSEVPQNLSASRPQDRQFILSSKKLLLSDSGFYLCAWSERGIGSPLHFGNGTRLTVT.

The chain links TRBV2 to TRBJ2-3, with 7 bases matching TRBD1. CDR1 is SNHLY and CDR2 is FYNNEI in the germline V gene. The CDR3 extends over 13 amino acids. The ends lost 5 bases at V and 6 bases at J; junction bases unmatched: 5. The DNA of the CDR3 is TGTGCCAGCAGTACAGGGGCGAGGGATACGCAGTATTTT. The encoded protein is CASSTGARDTQYF.

The chain carries TRBV14 and TRBJ1-2; weak D call: TRBD1 (5 bases). Germline assignment: CDR1 SGHDN and CDR2 FVKESK. Trimming cost V 0 bases and J 5 bases, with 13 bases left between them. The CDR3 is 15 residues long. CDR3 loop: CASSQDRQGGYGYTF. DNA of the CDR3: TGTGCCAGCAGCCAAGATCGCCAGGGAGGGTATGGCTACACCTTC.

This chain uses TRBV13 with TRBJ2-2; either TRBD1 or TRBD2 may fit D (5 bases each). The germline V gene has CDR1 PRHDT and CDR2 FYEKMQ (reference sequence). This CDR3 has 15 amino acids. Trimming shortened V by 3 bases and J by 1 base, and 9 bases separated the two germline ends. For the CDR3, the DNA is TGTGCCAGCAGCTTCGGGACGGTGAACACCGGGGAGCTGTTTTTT. Translated, it gives CASSFGTVNTGELFF.

The V call is TRBV7-8, the J call TRBJ2-7; D may be TRBD2 (6 bases). Germline V gene sequence: CDR1 SGHVS, CDR2 FQNEAQ. Deletions cut 4 bases from V and 3 bases from J, with 19 bases between. This CDR3 has 16 residues. The CDR3: CASSSPGRGSVYEQYF. The CDR3 DNA is TGTGCCAGCAGCTCCCCTGGACGGGGGTCGGTCTACGAGCAGTACTTC.

This sequence joins TRBV7-9 and TRBJ1-1, with D possibly TRBD1 on 6 matching bases. CDR1 and CDR2 (germline): SEHNR, FQNEAQ (reference sequence). The CDR3 sequence is 14 residues long. The ends were cut back, 4 bases at V and 1 base at J, with 10 bases in the middle. The CDR3: CASSSTGQNTEAFF. The CDR3 DNA follows: TGTGCCAGCAGCTCCACGGGACAGAACACTGAAGCTTTCTTT.

In this sample, this clone turned up a few times. V is TRBV7-9 and J is TRBJ1-1, with D hard to call. Trimming removed 4 bases at V and 2 bases at J, with 11 bases between. Germline values: CDR1 SEHNR, CDR2 FQNEAQ (reference sequence). This CDR3 is built from 14 residues. The CDR3 loop is CASSSPRPNTEAFF. The CDR3 nucleotides are TGTGCCAGCAGCTCCCCCCGGCCTAACACTGAAGCTTTCTTT. Complete variable domain (other parts from reference TRBV7-9 and TRBJ1-1): DTGVSQNPRHKITKRGQNVTFRCDPISEHNRLYWYRQTLGQGPEFLTYFQNEAQLEKSRLLSDRFSAERPKGSFSTLEIQRTEQGDSAMYLCASSSPRPNTEAFFGQGTRLTVV.

The chain links TRBV11-1 to TRBJ2-5; a weak D match, TRBD1 (5 bases). This CDR3 has 16 amino acids. Deletions cut 4 bases from V and 2 bases from J, with 17 bases between. CDR1 and CDR2 (germline): SGHAT, FQDESV (reference sequence). The CDR3 DNA reads as TGTGCCAGCAGCTATGGTTCTATGGGGCGGCAAGAGACCCAGTACTTC. Amino acids: CASSYGSMGRQETQYF.

The J gene is TRBJ1-1, the V gene TRBV5-4, with D possibly TRBD1 on 5 matching bases. Germline CDR1 SGHNT, CDR2 YYREEE (reference sequence). This CDR3 spans 15 amino acids. V was shortened by 3 bases and J by 5 bases, with 17 bases between the two germline ends. CDR3 protein: CASSWGRKEVTEAFF. The CDR3 DNA follows: TGTGCCAGCAGCTGGGGACGAAAGGAGGTGACTGAAGCTTTCTTT.

This clone appeared a single time. This chain uses TRBV5-1 with TRBJ2-3; D is unresolved. V was cut by 4 bases and J by 0 bases, with 9 bases left in between. CDR1 is SGHRS and CDR2 is YFSETQ in the germline V gene. This CDR3 has 14 residues. The CDR3 coding sequence is TGCGCCAGCAGCACGCAGTCTAGCACAGATACGCAGTATTTT. Its translation: CASSTQSSTDTQYF.

This clone was seen once. The gene calls are TRBV7-9 and TRBJ1-2; 8 bases align to TRBD1. The germline CDR1 and CDR2 sequences are SEHNR and FQNEAQ (reference sequence). With 1 base clipped from V and 6 bases from J, the junction kept 7 bases outside the gene matches. The CDR3 has 15 residues. In DNA, the CDR3 is TGTGCCAGCAGCTTAGGGACAGGGCTTTGGGATGGCTACACCTTC. The encoded protein is CASSLGTGLWDGYTF.

This chain connects TRBV27 to TRBJ2-7; D is perhaps TRBD2 (6 bases). The length of the CDR3 is 14 residues. Germline CDR1 MNHEY, CDR2 SMNVEV (reference sequence). Trimming shortened V by 8 bases and J by 4 bases, and 18 bases separated the two germline ends. CDR3 sequence (DNA): TGTGCCAGCCGGGGACTCGGCATGGGGTACGAGCAGTACTTC. Translating it yields CASRGLGMGYEQYF.

Note on this clone: Other DNA sequences in this specimen translate into the identical CDR3. V is TRBV27 and J is TRBJ1-5; no clear D gene. CDR3 size: 14 residues. In germline, CDR1 is MNHEY, CDR2 SMNVEV (reference sequence). V was clipped by 3 bases and J by 3 bases, with 9 bases between them. DNA of the CDR3: TGTGCCAGCAGTTTTTTAGGGAACAATCAGCCCCAGCATTTT. This gives the protein CASSFLGNNQPQHF.

The chain links TRBV7-8 to TRBJ2-5; 9 bases match TRBD1. CDR3 size: 16 residues. The V segment lost 4 bases and the J segment 2 bases; nucleotides outside the gene matches: 8. Germline CDR1 is SGHVS and CDR2 is FQNEAQ. In DNA, the CDR3 is TGTGCCAGCAGCTCCTACAGGGGGCGCGGGCAAGAGACCCAGTACTTC. It yields the protein CASSSYRGRGQETQYF.

The V and J genes are TRBV6-5 and TRBJ2-3; D remains unclear. The CDR3 sequence is 14 residues long. V dropped 6 bases and J dropped 5 bases, with 15 bases sitting between them. Germline V CDR1 and CDR2: MNHEY, SVGAGI. The CDR3 loop is CASRKRGALDTQYF. For the CDR3, the DNA is TGTGCCAGCAGGAAGCGCGGCGCCCTAGATACGCAGTATTTT.

The J gene is TRBJ2-7, the V gene TRBV11-3; 7 bases are a match to TRBD2. Germline V gene data show CDR1 as SGHNT and CDR2 as YENEEA. The CDR3 loop spans 13 amino acids. The ends lost 1 base at V and 6 bases at J; junction bases unmatched: 3. Here the CDR3 reads CASSLVGGSEQYF. CDR3 sequence (DNA): TGTGCCAGCAGCTTAGTGGGGGGGTCCGAGCAGTACTTC.

This chain uses TRBV19 with TRBJ2-2; 8 bases line up with TRBD1. Germline V gene data show CDR1 as LNHDA and CDR2 as SQIVND (reference sequence). CDR3 length: 17 amino acids. The V gene end was trimmed by 3 bases and the J gene end by 5 bases; junction bases not matched to a gene: 11. CDR3 nucleotides: TGTGCCAGTAGTATGAGGTGGACAGGGAGGAGGACCGGGGAGCTGTTTTTT. Translation gives CASSMRWTGRRTGELFF.

This clone has only one observation. V usage is TRBV4-1 and J usage is TRBJ2-1; 9 nucleotides align to TRBD2. This CDR3 spans 16 amino acids. The V gene's germline CDR1 is MGHRA and CDR2 YSYEKL. The ends lost 1 base at V and 8 bases at J; junction bases unmatched: 9. CDR3 sequence: CASSQGRGGARYEQFF. CDR3 sequence (DNA): TGCGCCAGCAGCCAAGGTCGCGGGGGGGCCCGCTATGAGCAGTTCTTC.

The chain employs TRBV5-1 and TRBJ2-7; TRBD1 aligns across 10 bases. Germline V gene data show CDR1 as SGHRS and CDR2 as YFSETQ. The CDR3 contains 14 residues. V was clipped by 7 bases and J by 5 bases; unmatched bases: 9. The CDR3 DNA reads TGCGCCAGCCAAGGTTCAGGACAGGGGGACGAGCAGTACTTC. Residues: CASQGSGQGDEQYF.

The CDR3 sequence is CASGGSGSIYGYTF. CDR3 coding DNA: TGTGCTAGTGGCGGTTCGGGGAGCATTTATGGCTACACCTTC. The genes are TRBV12-5 and TRBJ1-2; the D is unclear. The CDR3 runs 14 residues. Germline lookup yields CDR1 LGHNT and CDR2 FRNRAP. V was shortened by 6 bases and J by 5 bases, with 16 bases between the two germline ends.